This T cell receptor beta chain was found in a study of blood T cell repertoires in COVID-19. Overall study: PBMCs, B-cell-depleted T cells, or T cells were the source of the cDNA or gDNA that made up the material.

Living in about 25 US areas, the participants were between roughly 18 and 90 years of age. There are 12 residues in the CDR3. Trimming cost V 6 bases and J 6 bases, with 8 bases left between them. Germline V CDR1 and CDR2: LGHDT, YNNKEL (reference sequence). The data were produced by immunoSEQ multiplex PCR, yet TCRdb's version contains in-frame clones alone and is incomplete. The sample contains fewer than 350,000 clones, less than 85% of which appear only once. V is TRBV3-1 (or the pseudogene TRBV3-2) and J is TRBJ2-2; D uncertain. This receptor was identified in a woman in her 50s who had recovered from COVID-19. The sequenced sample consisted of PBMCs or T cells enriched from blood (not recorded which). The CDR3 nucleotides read TGTGCCAGCAGGGTCGAGGCCGGGGAGCTGTTTTTT. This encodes CASRVEAGELFF.